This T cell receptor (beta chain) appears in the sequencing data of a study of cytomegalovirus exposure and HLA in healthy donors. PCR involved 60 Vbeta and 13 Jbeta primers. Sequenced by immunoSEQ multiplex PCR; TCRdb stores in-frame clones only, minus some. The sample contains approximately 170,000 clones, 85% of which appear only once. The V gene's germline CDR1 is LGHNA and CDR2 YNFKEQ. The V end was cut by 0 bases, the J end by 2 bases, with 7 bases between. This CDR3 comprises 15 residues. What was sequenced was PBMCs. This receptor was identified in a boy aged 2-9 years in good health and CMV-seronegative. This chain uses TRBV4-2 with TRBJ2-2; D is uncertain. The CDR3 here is CASSQELLNTGELFF. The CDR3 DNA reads TGTGCCAGCAGCCAAGAATTACTAAACACCGGGGAGCTGTTTTTT.